This TCR beta chain was sequenced during a study of a mutant IDH1 vaccine in newly diagnosed glioma. Study in general: Once 4-6 weeks had passed after radiotherapy alone, vaccination started, or it started with temozolomide cycles. Before enrollment, patients got radiotherapy alone, temozolomide alone, or mostly the combination. The study, taken as a whole, reports: A vaccine-induced immune response developed in roughly 93% of the patients.

As concerns this clone: What it binds is unknown.

Time point meaning: week 23, last vaccination. Each dose delivered 300 ug of mutant IDH1 20-mer peptide subcutaneously with imiquimod. This CDR3 has 15 residues. Trimming took 0 bases from V and 5 from J, leaving 11 bases between them. The V gene's germline CDR1 is LNHDA and CDR2 SQIVND (reference sequence). Sequencing used immunoSEQ multiplex PCR; TCRdb keeps in-frame clones, though not all of them. The repertoire includes approximately 37,000 clones, about 80% of them detected once, and 4% to 6.5% sits in the top ten. This clonotype was obtained from a man between 45 and 60 years old with glioma. The rearrangement links TRBV19 to TRBJ2-1; D is uncertain. This sample comprised PBMCs, obtained from a glioma patient whose treatment included an IDH1 peptide vaccine. The CDR3 protein is CASSIDRETNNEQFF. CDR3 DNA sequence: TGTGCCAGTAGTATAGACAGAGAGACCAACAATGAGCAGTTCTTC.